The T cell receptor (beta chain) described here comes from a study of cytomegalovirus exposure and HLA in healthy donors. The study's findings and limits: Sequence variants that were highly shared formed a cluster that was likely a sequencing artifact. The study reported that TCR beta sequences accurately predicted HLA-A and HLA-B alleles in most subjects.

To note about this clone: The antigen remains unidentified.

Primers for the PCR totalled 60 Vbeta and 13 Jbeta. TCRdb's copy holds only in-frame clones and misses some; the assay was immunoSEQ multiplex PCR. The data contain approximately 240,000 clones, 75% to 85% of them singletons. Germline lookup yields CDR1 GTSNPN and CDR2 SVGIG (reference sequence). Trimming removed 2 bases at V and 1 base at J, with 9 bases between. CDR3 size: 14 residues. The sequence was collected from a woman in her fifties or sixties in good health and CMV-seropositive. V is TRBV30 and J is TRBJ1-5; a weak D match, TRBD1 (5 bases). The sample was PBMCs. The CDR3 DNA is TGTGCCTGGAGTCGGGGGGGAAGCAATCAGCCCCAGCATTTT. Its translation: CAWSRGGSNQPQHF.